This T cell receptor (beta chain) was captured by sequencing in a study of early T cells in non-severe SARS-CoV-2 infection. TCRdb processed the 5' RACE reads anew with MiXCR; each CDR3 protein has one entry. The table includes approximately 70,000 distinct CDR3 sequences, 9.5% to 15% detected once. CDR1 KGHDR and CDR2 SFDVKD come from the germline V gene. Trimming at V came to 9 bases and at J to 4 bases, leaving 4 bases not matched to a gene. This CDR3 contains 13 residues. This TCR derives from an adult who was a healthcare worker with PCR-confirmed SARS-CoV-2 infection or an uninfected control (not recorded which). The sample consisted of whole blood, taken at baseline. V is TRBV24-1 and J is TRBJ1-1; 10 bases agree with TRBD1. The CDR3 coding sequence is TGTGCCACCTCCGGGACAGGGGTCACTGAAGCTTTCTTT. Residues: CATSGTGVTEAFF.